This TCR beta chain appears in the sequencing data of a study of post-analysis software for immune sequencing data. Study information: Relapsing-remitting, secondary progressive and progressive-relapsing courses of multiple sclerosis were included.

Germline loops: CDR1 SGHAT, CDR2 FQDESV (reference sequence). Trimming cost V 5 bases and J 0 bases, with 14 bases left between them. This CDR3 spans 15 amino acids. This clonotype was seen more than once but under ten times. Its antigen remains unknown. Overall study results and limits: Analysis by F measure revealed that same-batch samples clustered strongly together. TRBV5-6, TRBV5-1 and TRBV20-1 belonged to a set of about 5 TRBV segments that were more frequent in patients than controls. Compared with controls, patients showed significantly lower normalized Chao1 diversity.

Included in the TCR beta cDNA libraries were unique molecular identifiers. There were roughly 0.85 to 11 million T cells, and 480,000 or so cDNA molecules came from them. TCRdb used MiXCR to reprocess the PCR reads, holding one entry per CDR3 protein. The sample shows roughly 800,000 distinct CDR3 sequences, about 53% of them seen only once. Source material: blood. V is TRBV11-1 and J is TRBJ2-7; weak D call: TRBD1 (5 bases). This sequence originates from a girl aged 5 to 17 with multiple sclerosis. CDR3 in amino acids: CASSRPGSSSYEQYF. DNA of the CDR3: TGTGCCAGCAGCCGACCAGGGTCTAGCTCCTACGAGCAGTACTTC.